This paragraph reports one T cell receptor (beta chain). The sample originates from a study of T cell repertoires in cytomegalovirus infection. TCRdb re-derived calls from the reads in MiXCR, one entry per CDR3 protein. Altogether about 260,000 distinct CDR3 sequences are present, 12% to 15% being singletons, with the ten largest covering 8.5% to 10%. This CDR3 comprises 15 residues. The germline CDR1 and CDR2 sequences are SNHLY and FYNNEI. Trimming removed 3 bases at V and 4 bases at J, with 13 bases between. Sequenced sample: PBMCs. The chain joins TRBV2 to TRBJ1-5; perhaps TRBD1 as D (5 bases). This TCR derives from a human donor in good health (CMV status not recorded). Some clones in this sample may be carry-over from other donors' samples. CDR3 sequence (DNA): TGTGCCAGCAGTGAGGGACCTAAGGGAAATCAGCCCCAGCATTTT. Amino acids: CASSEGPKGNQPQHF. The variable domain in full, completed from reference TRBV2 and TRBJ1-5, reads EPEVTQTPSHQVTQMGQEVILRCVPISNHLYFYWYRQILGQKVEFLVSFYNNEISEKSEIFDDQFSVERPDGSNFTLKIRSTKLEDSAMYFCASSEGPKGNQPQHFGDGTRLSIL.